This T cell receptor beta chain was sequenced in a study of blood T cell repertoires in COVID-19. Study-wide context: T cells, B-cell-depleted T cells, or PBMCs supplied cDNA or gDNA.

Clinical histories supplied by participants themselves formed the basis of cohort assignment. This clone has a single count. Measured with immunoSEQ multiplex PCR; TCRdb has only the in-frame clones, and not every one. Among 250,000 to 300,000 clones listed, about 90% were seen once. The sample consisted of PBMCs or T cells enriched from blood (not recorded which). The receptor was isolated from a woman aged 55-70 years who had recovered from COVID-19.

The chain's CDR3 is CASSSEDSYLHEQYF. Written as DNA, the CDR3 is TGTGCCAGCAGCTCGGAAGACAGCTATCTCCACGAGCAGTACTTC. The V call is TRBV11-3, the J call TRBJ2-7; possible D gene TRBD1, 5 bases. Per the germline V gene, CDR1 is SGHNT and CDR2 is YENEEA. CDR3 length: 15 residues. The V and J ends lost 4 bases and 5 bases respectively, with 18 bases between them.